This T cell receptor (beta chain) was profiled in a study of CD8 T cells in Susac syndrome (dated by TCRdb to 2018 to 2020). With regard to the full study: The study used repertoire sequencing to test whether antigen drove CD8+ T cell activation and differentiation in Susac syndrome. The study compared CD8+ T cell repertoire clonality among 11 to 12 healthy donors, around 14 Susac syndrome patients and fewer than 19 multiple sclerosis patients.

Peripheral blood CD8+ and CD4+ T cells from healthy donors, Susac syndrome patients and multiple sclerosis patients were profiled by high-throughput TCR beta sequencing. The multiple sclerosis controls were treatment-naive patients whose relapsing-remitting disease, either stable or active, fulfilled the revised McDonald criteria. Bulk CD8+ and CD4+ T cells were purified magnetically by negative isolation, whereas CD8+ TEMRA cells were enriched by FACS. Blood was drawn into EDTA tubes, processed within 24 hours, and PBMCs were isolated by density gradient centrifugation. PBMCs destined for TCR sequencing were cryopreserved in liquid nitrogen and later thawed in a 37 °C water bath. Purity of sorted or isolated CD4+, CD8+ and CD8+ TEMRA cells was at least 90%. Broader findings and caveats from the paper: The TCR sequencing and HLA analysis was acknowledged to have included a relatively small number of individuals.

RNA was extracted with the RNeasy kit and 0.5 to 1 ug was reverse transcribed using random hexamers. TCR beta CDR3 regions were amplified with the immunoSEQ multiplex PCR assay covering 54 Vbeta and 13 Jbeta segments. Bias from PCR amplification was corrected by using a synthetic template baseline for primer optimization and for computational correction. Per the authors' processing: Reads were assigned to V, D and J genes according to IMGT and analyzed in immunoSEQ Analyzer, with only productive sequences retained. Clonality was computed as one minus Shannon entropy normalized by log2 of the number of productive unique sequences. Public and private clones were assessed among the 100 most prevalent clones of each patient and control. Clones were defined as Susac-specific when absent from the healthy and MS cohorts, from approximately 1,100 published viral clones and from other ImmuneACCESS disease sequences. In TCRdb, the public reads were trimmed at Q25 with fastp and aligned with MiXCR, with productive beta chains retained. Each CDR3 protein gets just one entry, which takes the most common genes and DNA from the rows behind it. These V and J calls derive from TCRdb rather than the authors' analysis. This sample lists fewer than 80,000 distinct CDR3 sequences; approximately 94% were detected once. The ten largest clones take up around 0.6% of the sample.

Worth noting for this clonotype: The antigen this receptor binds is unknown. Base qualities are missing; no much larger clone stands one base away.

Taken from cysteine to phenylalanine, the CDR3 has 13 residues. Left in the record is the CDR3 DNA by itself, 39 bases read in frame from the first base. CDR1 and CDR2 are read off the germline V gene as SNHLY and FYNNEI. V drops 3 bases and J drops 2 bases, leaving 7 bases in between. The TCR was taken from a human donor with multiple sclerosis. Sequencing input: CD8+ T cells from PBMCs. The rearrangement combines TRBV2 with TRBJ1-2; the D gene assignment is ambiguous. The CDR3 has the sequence CASSDTDNYGYTF. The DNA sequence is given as TGTGCCAGCAGTGACACAGACAACTATGGCTACACCTTC.